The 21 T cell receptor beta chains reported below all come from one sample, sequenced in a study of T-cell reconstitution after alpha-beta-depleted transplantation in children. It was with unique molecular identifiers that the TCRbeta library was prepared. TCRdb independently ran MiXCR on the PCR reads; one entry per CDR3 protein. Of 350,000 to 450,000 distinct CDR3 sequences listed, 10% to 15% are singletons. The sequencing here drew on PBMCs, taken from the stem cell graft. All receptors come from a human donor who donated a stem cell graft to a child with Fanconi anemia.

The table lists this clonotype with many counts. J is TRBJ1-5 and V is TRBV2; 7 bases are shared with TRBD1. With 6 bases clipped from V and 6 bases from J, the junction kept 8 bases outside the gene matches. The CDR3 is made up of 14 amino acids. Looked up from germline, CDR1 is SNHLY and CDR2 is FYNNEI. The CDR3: CASRPGQVGQPQHF. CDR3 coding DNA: TGTGCCAGCAGGCCTGGACAGGTTGGTCAGCCCCAGCATTTT.

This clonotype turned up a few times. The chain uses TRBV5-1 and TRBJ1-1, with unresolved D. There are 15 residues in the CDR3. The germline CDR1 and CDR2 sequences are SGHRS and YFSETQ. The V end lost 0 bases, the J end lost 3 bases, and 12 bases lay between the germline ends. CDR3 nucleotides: TGCGCCAGCAGCTTGGCCCCGGACGGGGACACTGAAGCTTTCTTT. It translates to CASSLAPDGDTEAFF. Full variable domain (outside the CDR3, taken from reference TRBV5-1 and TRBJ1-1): KAGVTQTPRYLIKTRGQQVTLSCSPISGHRSVSWYQQTPGQGLQFLFEYFSETQRNKGNFPGRFSGRQFSNSRSEMNVSTLELGDSALYLCASSLAPDGDTEAFFGQGTRLTVV.

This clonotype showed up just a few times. The CDR3 coding sequence is TGTGCCTGGAGCCGCGCCTTAGCGGGGGGCACAGATACGCAGTATTTT. Translated, it gives CAWSRALAGGTDTQYF. This chain uses TRBV30 with TRBJ2-3; 9 bases fit TRBD2. The CDR3 has 16 residues. After removal of 3 bases from V and 1 base from J, the junction contained 8 bases not matched to a gene. Germline CDR1 and CDR2: GTSNPN and SVGIG (reference sequence).

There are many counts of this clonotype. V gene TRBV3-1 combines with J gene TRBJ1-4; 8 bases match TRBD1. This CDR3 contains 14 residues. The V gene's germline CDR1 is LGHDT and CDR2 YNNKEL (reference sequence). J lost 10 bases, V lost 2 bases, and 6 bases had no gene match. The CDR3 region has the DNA TGTGCCAGCAGCCAATTTCAGGGGGCTGGAAAACTGTTTTTT. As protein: CASSQFQGAGKLFF.

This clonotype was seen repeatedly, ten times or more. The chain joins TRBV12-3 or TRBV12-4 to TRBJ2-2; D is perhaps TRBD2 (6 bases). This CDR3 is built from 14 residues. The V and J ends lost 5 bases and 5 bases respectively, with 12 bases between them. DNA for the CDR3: TGTGCCAGCAGTCCCCGGGGGTGGACCGGGGAGCTGTTTTTT. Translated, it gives CASSPRGWTGELFF.

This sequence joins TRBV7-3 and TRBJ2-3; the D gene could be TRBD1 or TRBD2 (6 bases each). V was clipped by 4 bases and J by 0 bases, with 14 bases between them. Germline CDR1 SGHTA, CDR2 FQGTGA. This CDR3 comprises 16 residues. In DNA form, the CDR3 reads TGTGCCAGCAGCTCAGGGGTCCGGGGGAGCACAGATACGCAGTATTTT. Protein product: CASSSGVRGSTDTQYF. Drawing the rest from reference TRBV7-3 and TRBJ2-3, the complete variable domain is GAGVSQTPSNKVTEKGKYVELRCDPISGHTALYWYRQSLGQGPEFLIYFQGTGAADDSGLPNDRFFAVRPEGSVSTLKIQRTERGDSAVYLCASSSGVRGSTDTQYFGPGTRLTVL.

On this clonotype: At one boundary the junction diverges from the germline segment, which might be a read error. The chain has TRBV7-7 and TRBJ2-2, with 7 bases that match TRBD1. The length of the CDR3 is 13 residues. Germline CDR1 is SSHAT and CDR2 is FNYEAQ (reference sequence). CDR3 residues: CASSQTGVGELFF. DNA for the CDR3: TGTGCTAGCAGCCAAACAGGGGTCGGGGAGCTGTTTTTT.

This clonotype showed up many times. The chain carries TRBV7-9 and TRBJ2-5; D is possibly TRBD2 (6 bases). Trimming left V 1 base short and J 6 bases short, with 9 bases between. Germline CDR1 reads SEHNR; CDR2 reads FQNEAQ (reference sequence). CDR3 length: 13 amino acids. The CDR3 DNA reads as TGTGCCAGCAGCTTAGACGGGGGAAAGACCCAGTACTTC. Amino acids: CASSLDGGKTQYF.

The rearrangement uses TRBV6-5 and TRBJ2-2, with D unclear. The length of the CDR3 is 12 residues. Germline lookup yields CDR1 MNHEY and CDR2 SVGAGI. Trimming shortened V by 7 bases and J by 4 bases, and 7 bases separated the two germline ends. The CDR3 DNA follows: TGTGCCAGCATTGATATCACCGGGGAGCTGTTTTTT. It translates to CASIDITGELFF.

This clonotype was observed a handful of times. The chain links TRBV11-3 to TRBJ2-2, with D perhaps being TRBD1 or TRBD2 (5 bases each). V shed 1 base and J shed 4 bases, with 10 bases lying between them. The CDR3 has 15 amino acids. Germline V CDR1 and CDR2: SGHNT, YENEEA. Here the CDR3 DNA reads TGTGCCAGCAGCTTAGCCGGGGCTCTCACCGGGGAGCTGTTTTTT. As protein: CASSLAGALTGELFF.

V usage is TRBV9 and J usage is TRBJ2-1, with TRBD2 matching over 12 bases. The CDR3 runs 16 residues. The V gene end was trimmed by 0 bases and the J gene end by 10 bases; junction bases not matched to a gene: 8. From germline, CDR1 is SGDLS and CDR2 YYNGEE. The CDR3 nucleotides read TGTGCCAGCAGCGTAGCTAGCGGGGGGGCCTTGGGGGAGCAGTTCTTC. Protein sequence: CASSVASGGALGEQFF.

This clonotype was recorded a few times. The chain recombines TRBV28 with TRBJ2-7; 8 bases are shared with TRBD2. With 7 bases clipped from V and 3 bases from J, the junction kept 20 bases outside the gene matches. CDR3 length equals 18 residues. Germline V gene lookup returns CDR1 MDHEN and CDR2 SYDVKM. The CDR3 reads CASKAVTGKPGGIYEQYF. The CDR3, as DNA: TGTGCCAGCAAGGCTGTTACTGGGAAACCGGGGGGGATCTACGAGCAGTACTTC.

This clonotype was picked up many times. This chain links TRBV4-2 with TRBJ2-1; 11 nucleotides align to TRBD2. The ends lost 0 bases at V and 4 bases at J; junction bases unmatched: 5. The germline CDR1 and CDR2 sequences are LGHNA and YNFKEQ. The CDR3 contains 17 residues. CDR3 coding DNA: TGTGCCAGCAGCCAAGATTCAGGGACTAGCGGTTACAATGAGCAGTTCTTC. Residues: CASSQDSGTSGYNEQFF.

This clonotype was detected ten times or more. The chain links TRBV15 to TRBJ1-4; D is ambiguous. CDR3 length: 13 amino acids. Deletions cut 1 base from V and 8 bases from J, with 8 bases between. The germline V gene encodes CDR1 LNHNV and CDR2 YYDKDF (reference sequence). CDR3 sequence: CATSRGSGEKLFF. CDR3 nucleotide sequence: TGTGCCACCAGCAGAGGATCCGGGGAAAAACTGTTTTTT. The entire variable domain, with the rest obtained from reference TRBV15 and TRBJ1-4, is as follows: DAMVIQNPRYQVTQFGKPVTLSCSQTLNHNVMYWYQQKSSQAPKLLFHYYDKDFNNEADTPDNFQSRRPNTSFCFLDIRSPGLGDTAMYLCATSRGSGEKLFFGSGTQLSVL.

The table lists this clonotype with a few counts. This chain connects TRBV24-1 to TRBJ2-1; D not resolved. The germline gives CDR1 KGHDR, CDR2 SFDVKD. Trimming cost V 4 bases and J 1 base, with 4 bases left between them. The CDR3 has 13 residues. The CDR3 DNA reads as TGTGCCACCAGTGAGACATCCTACAATGAGCAGTTCTTC. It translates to CATSETSYNEQFF.

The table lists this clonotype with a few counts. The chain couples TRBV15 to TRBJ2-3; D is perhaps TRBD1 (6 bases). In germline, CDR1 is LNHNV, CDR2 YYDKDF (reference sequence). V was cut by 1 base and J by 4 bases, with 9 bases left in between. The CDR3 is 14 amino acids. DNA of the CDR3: TGTGCCACCAGCAGAGGCAGGGGCGCAGATACGCAGTATTTT. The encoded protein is CATSRGRGADTQYF.

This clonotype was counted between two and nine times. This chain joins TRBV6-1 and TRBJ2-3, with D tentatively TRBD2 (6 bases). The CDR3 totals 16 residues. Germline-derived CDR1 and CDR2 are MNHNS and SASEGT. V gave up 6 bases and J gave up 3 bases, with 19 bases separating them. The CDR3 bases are TGTGCCAGCAGCCGCATGGTGGGGGGTCGGACAGATACGCAGTATTTT. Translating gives CASSRMVGGRTDTQYF.

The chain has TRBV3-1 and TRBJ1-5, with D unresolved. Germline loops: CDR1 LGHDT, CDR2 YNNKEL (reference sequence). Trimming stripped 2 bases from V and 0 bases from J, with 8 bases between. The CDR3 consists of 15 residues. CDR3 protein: CASSQSSDSNQPQHF. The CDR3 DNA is TGTGCCAGCAGCCAATCTTCGGATAGCAATCAGCCCCAGCATTTT.

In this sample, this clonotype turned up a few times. The chain's CDR3 is CAISEGGTRQYV. As DNA, the CDR3 is TGTGCCATCAGTGAAGGCGGTACGAGACAGTACGTC. V gene TRBV10-3 combines with J gene TRBJ2-7; D unclear. Trimming took 3 bases from V and 10 from J, leaving 13 bases between them. This CDR3 has 12 residues. Germline CDR1 is ENHRY and CDR2 is SYGVKD.

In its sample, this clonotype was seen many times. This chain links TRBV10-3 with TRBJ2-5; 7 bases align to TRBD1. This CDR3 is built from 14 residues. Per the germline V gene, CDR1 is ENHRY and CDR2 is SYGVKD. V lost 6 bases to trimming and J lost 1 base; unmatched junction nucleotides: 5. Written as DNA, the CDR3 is TGTGCCATCAGGGGGACAGCCTCCCAAGAGACCCAGTACTTC. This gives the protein CAIRGTASQETQYF.

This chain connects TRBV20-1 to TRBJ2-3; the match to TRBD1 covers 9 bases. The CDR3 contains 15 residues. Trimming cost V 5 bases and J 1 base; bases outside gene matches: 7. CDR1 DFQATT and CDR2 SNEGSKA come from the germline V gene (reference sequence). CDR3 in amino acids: CSAVDRGRGTDTQYF. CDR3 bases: TGCAGTGCTGTCGACAGGGGGAGAGGCACAGATACGCAGTATTTT.